These 21 T cell receptor beta chains came from one sample sequenced in a study of T cell clones after liver transplantation. Sequencing was performed with immunoSEQ multiplex PCR; in TCRdb, only in-frame clones are kept and a portion is missing. The sample has some 80,000 clones; around 80% are singletons. Sequences were derived from CD4+ T cells from blood, sampled about 50 months after liver transplant. These receptors were obtained from a human patient who received a liver transplant. The graft donor may have given rise to some T cells.

The gene calls are TRBV6-1 and TRBJ1-2, with D perhaps TRBD1 (6 bases). CDR1 is MNHNS and CDR2 is SASEGT in the germline V gene. This CDR3 is built from 16 residues. Trimming stripped 2 bases from V and 2 bases from J, with 15 bases between. CDR3 sequence: CASSERDTVLNYGYTF. For the CDR3, the DNA is TGTGCCAGCAGTGAAAGGGACACCGTGTTAAACTATGGCTACACCTTC.

The J gene is TRBJ2-7, the V gene TRBV19; D not certain. The V end lost 5 bases, the J end lost 2 bases, and 16 bases lay between the germline ends. The CDR3 sequence is 15 residues long. CDR1 and CDR2 (germline): LNHDA, SQIVND (reference sequence). CDR3 region: CASSHGPTLTYEQYF. The CDR3 DNA is TGTGCCAGTAGTCATGGACCGACCCTTACCTACGAGCAGTACTTC.

The chain links TRBV5-4 to TRBJ1-2, with D perhaps TRBD1 (5 bases). Germline CDR1 and CDR2: SGHNT and YYREEE (reference sequence). Trimming stripped 1 base from V and 0 bases from J, with 16 bases between. This CDR3 comprises 17 residues. CDR3 protein: CASSLRAGHAANYGYTF. CDR3 nucleotides: TGTGCCAGCAGCTTGCGGGCAGGGCATGCCGCTAACTATGGCTACACCTTC.

V is TRBV5-4 and J is TRBJ2-5, with D perhaps matching TRBD1 (6 bases). Germline V CDR1 and CDR2: SGHNT, YYREEE (reference sequence). The ends were cut back, 3 bases at V and 0 bases at J, with 12 bases in the middle. The CDR3 contains 15 residues. DNA of the CDR3: TGTGCCAGCAGCTCGAAAGGGGGATACCAAGAGACCCAGTACTTC. Its protein product is CASSSKGGYQETQYF.

V gene TRBV7-2 combines with J gene TRBJ2-1; the D is unclear. Looked up from germline, CDR1 is SGHTA and CDR2 is FQGNSA. The ends were cut back, 1 base at V and 7 bases at J, with 8 bases in the middle. CDR3 length: 13 amino acids. As DNA, the CDR3 is TGTGCCAGCAGCTTAGTGGGTGCGAATGAGCAGTTCTTC. Encoded protein: CASSLVGANEQFF. Supplemented by reference TRBV7-2 and TRBJ2-1, the full variable domain reads GAGVSQSPSNKVTEKGKDVELRCDPISGHTALYWYRQSLGQGLEFLIYFQGNSAPDKSGLPSDRFSAERTGGSVSTLTIQRTQQEDSAVYLCASSLVGANEQFFGPGTRLTVL.

This chain connects TRBV7-9 to TRBJ2-1; unclear D gene. Germline CDR1 SEHNR, CDR2 FQNEAQ (reference sequence). This CDR3 comprises 16 residues. V lost 7 bases and J 4 bases, leaving 20 bases between the germline ends. This CDR3 reads CASNFVTGSEYNEQFF. The CDR3 nucleotides are TGTGCCAGCAACTTTGTCACCGGTTCCGAATACAATGAGCAGTTCTTC.

This sequence joins TRBV5-1 and TRBJ2-7; tentatively, D is TRBD2 (5 bases). V shed 4 bases and J shed 6 bases, with 17 bases lying between them. From germline, CDR1 is SGHRS and CDR2 YFSETQ. The CDR3 sequence is 14 residues long. The CDR3: CASSPGLLRGEQYF. CDR3 nucleotide sequence: TGCGCCAGCAGCCCCGGCCTCCTCCGGGGCGAGCAGTACTTC. The full variable domain, completed using reference TRBV5-1 and TRBJ2-7, is KAGVTQTPRYLIKTRGQQVTLSCSPISGHRSVSWYQQTPGQGLQFLFEYFSETQRNKGNFPGRFSGRQFSNSRSEMNVSTLELGDSALYLCASSPGLLRGEQYFGPGTRLTVT.

The chain couples TRBV19 to TRBJ1-2; no reliable D call. The germline V gene has CDR1 LNHDA and CDR2 SQIVND (reference sequence). The ends were cut back, 1 base at V and 8 bases at J, with 14 bases in the middle. The CDR3 totals 14 residues. CDR3 DNA: TGTGCCAGTAGTATAGCCGGAGTGTCGGGAGGCTACACCTTC. Its protein product is CASSIAGVSGGYTF. The full variable domain, its missing parts supplied by reference TRBV19 and TRBJ1-2, is DGGITQSPKYLFRKEGQNVTLSCEQNLNHDAMYWYRQDPGQGLRLIYYSQIVNDFQKGDIAEGYSVSREKKESFPLTVTSAQKNPTAFYLCASSIAGVSGGYTFGSGTRLTVV.

The V and J genes are TRBV28 and TRBJ2-3; 13 bases are a match to TRBD2. Germline loops: CDR1 MDHEN, CDR2 SYDVKM. CDR3 length equals 15 residues. With V trimmed by 8 bases and J by 4 bases, 6 bases remained unmatched. DNA of the CDR3: TGTGCCAGCCAACTAGCGGGAGGGCTGGCAGATACGCAGTATTTT. As protein: CASQLAGGLADTQYF.

The V call is TRBV5-4, the J call TRBJ2-2; 7 bases are a match to TRBD1. Germline V gives CDR1 SGHNT, CDR2 YYREEE (reference sequence). The CDR3 runs 16 residues. V lost 0 bases, J lost 1 base, and 3 bases stayed unmatched. CDR3 sequence reads: CASSLARDRNTGELFF. CDR3 bases: TGTGCCAGCAGCTTGGCGAGGGACAGGAACACCGGGGAGCTGTTTTTT.

This chain joins TRBV18 and TRBJ2-3, with a possible D match to TRBD1 (5 bases). CDR1 is KGHSH, CDR2 LQKENI, per germline. The CDR3 totals 14 residues. Trimming removed 3 bases at V and 1 base at J, with 8 bases between. The CDR3 reads CASSPTRGTDTQYF. In DNA, the CDR3 is TGTGCCAGCTCACCTACCAGGGGCACAGATACGCAGTATTTT.

The rearrangement joins TRBV6-5 to TRBJ1-1; D gene uncertain. The germline CDR1 and CDR2 sequences are MNHEY and SVGAGI. The CDR3 is 12 amino acids. The V end lost 6 bases, the J end lost 8 bases, and 13 bases lay between the germline ends. Written as DNA, the CDR3 is TGTGCCAGCAGGGGCCCGGGCCCAGAAGCTTTCTTT. It yields the protein CASRGPGPEAFF.

The chain uses TRBV5-4 and TRBJ1-1, with D perhaps matching TRBD1 (5 bases). With 0 bases removed from V and 5 bases from J, the gap between germline ends came to 14 bases. The germline V gene encodes CDR1 SGHNT and CDR2 YYREEE (reference sequence). The CDR3 sequence is 15 residues long. DNA of the CDR3: TGTGCCAGCAGCTTGGTGGGGGAATCCGGGACTGAAGCTTTCTTT. Protein sequence: CASSLVGESGTEAFF.

The chain employs TRBV11-2 and TRBJ2-1, with TRBD2 matching over 9 bases. V gave up 4 bases and J gave up 3 bases; unmatched junction bases: 10. CDR1 is SGHAT and CDR2 is FQNNGV in the germline V gene. This CDR3 is built from 17 residues. This CDR3 is CASSSGEAGGFYNEQFF. The CDR3, as DNA: TGTGCCAGCAGCTCCGGTGAGGCGGGAGGGTTCTACAATGAGCAGTTCTTC. Filled out from reference TRBV11-2 and TRBJ2-1, the complete variable domain reads EAGVAQSPRYKIIEKRQSVAFWCNPISGHATLYWYQQILGQGPKLLIQFQNNGVVDDSQLPKDRFSAERLKGVDSTLKIQPAKLEDSAVYLCASSSGEAGGFYNEQFFGPGTRLTVL.

The V gene is TRBV29-1, the J gene TRBJ2-1; 12 nucleotides match TRBD2. The CDR3 consists of 14 residues. CDR1 is SQVTM and CDR2 is ANQGSEA in the germline V gene. The CDR3 bases are TGCACCGCCGAGACTAGCGGGGGAGCTTTTGAGCAGTTCTTC. Translating gives CTAETSGGAFEQFF.

This clone was picked up one time. V usage is TRBV9 and J usage is TRBJ1-4; D gene uncertain. V was shortened by 4 bases and J by 0 bases, with 10 bases between the two germline ends. Germline values: CDR1 SGDLS, CDR2 YYNGEE. This CDR3 region has 15 residues. The CDR3 reads CASSLQPTTNEKLFF. The CDR3 DNA is TGTGCCAGCAGCCTACAACCTACAACTAATGAAAAACTGTTTTTT.

The gene calls are TRBV18 and TRBJ1-1, with D perhaps matching TRBD1 (5 bases). V was pared by 0 bases and J by 5 bases, with 16 bases between. CDR1 is KGHSH, CDR2 LQKENI, per germline. The CDR3 covers 16 residues. CDR3 loop: CASSPPLTGVVTEAFF. CDR3 DNA sequence: TGTGCCAGCTCACCACCTCTCACGGGGGTTGTGACTGAAGCTTTCTTT.

As DNA, the CDR3 is TGTGCCAGCAGCTTAACCCCAGCAGGGGTGGAGACCCAGTACTTC. Protein product: CASSLTPAGVETQYF. The rearrangement uses TRBV7-2 and TRBJ2-5, with D possibly being TRBD1 (6 bases). The CDR3 extends over 15 amino acids. The germline gives CDR1 SGHTA, CDR2 FQGNSA. Trimming removed 2 bases from V and 5 bases from J, with 15 bases in between.

This chain uses TRBV6-5 with TRBJ1-3; D is unclear. V was clipped by 6 bases and J by 0 bases, with 6 bases between them. Germline V gives CDR1 MNHEY, CDR2 SVGAGI. This CDR3 is built from 13 residues. For the CDR3, the DNA is TGTGCCAGCAGGCTGAACTCTGGAAACACCATATATTTT. Protein product: CASRLNSGNTIYF.

V is TRBV29-1 and J is TRBJ2-3; TRBD2 agrees at 9 bases. This CDR3 spans 14 amino acids. The V segment lost 3 bases and the J segment 0 bases; nucleotides outside the gene matches: 1. Germline V CDR1 and CDR2: SQVTM, ANQGSEA. This chain's CDR3 is CSVDLAGSTDTQYF. CDR3 coding DNA: TGCAGCGTTGATCTAGCGGGAAGCACAGATACGCAGTATTTT.

The J gene is TRBJ2-7, the V gene TRBV5-1; D tentatively reads TRBD1 or TRBD2 (5 bases each). The CDR3 consists of 13 residues. V dropped 8 bases and J dropped 3 bases, with 15 bases sitting between them. Germline V gene sequence: CDR1 SGHRS, CDR2 YFSETQ. CDR3 in amino acids: CARTARGNYEQYF. The CDR3 DNA follows: TGCGCCAGGACAGCGAGGGGAAACTACGAGCAGTACTTC.